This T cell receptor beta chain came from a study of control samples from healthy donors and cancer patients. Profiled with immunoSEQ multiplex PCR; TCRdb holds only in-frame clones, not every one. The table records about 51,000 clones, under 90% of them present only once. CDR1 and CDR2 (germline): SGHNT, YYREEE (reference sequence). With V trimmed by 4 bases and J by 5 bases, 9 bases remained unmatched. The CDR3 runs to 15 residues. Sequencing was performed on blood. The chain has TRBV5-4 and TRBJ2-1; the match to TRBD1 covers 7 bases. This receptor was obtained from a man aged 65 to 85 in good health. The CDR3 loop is CASSLTGYMDNEQFF. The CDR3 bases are TGTGCCAGCAGCCTGACAGGGTATATGGACAATGAGCAGTTCTTC.